The rows below give T cell receptor beta chains drawn from one sample of a study of lymphopenia after photon versus proton radiotherapy. Assay used: immunoSEQ multiplex PCR; TCRdb lists only in-frame clones, some missing. The sample records 55,000 to 75,000 clones, approximately 91% being singletons. Sample: peripheral blood, taken from a patient treated with photon-based radiotherapy. The receptors were sampled from a woman in her 70s with pancreatic cancer. The CDR3 runs from the conserved cysteine through the conserved F or W. Clone size is not always given. Where it is, it says once, few, many or a class for expanded clones.

clone_size | v_call | cdr3_length | cdr3_aa
once | TRBV7-2 | 15 | CASSLLGLAVNEQYF
NA | TRBV6-1 | 13 | CASSVAGEFEQYF
NA | TRBV19 | 14 | CASSIGSMNTEAFF
NA | TRBV5-4 | 17 | CASSSKKTGKDRDIQYF
NA | TRBV6-6 | 14 | CASRQGAVNQPQHF
few | TRBV6-5 | 16 | CASSSHRRQATYEQYF
NA | TRBV10-3 | 15 | CAISKTGSSNQPQHF
NA | TRBV27 | 15 | CASSLRAGGPYEQYF
NA | TRBV2 | 11 | CATQLYNEQFF
NA | TRBV27 | 12 | CASSPRRDTQYF
NA | TRBV6-5 | 16 | CASSSDRASGANVLTF
NA | TRBV5-1 | 17 | CASSLGQGSMKNTEAFF
NA | TRBV7-9 | 16 | CASSPGTSGPTDTQYF
NA | TRBV30 | 15 | CAWSVRAGRTYGYTF
NA | TRBV2 | 15 | CASSERGGLTYEQYF
NA | TRBV7-2 | 12 | CASSLGAEEQFF
NA | TRBV7-9 | 16 | CASSLGGSGMRDTQYF
once | TRBV19 | 15 | CASSIVGTGGYEQYF
NA | TRBV7-3 | 16 | CASSFSALSSYNEQFF
once | TRBV13 | 13 | CASSLAGIYGYTF
NA | TRBV7-9 | 19 | CASSPEGPGRGGDTGELFF
NA | TRBV7-2 | 14 | CASSLQVGDSPLHF
NA | TRBV14 | 14 | CASSQALRGTELFF
NA | TRBV6-6 | 15 | CASTKGQGDNQPQHF
NA | TRBV5-6 | 14 | CASSFEALYNEQFF
few | TRBV27 | 13 | CASSWGLGYEQYF
once | TRBV11-2 | 16 | CASSLRSSGRFDEQYF
NA | TRBV11-3 | 13 | CASSLDWGKEQFF
NA | TRBV15 | 15 | CATSRDYGGRNTIYF
NA | TRBV9 | 14 | CASSQAGANTEAFF
NA | TRBV7-9 | 16 | CASSLGRGSGNQPQHF
NA | TRBV7-9 | 15 | CASSRDTGYTGELFF
NA | TRBV7-9 | 18 | CASSLALLAGAGTGELFF
NA | TRBV7-9 | 13 | CASSLRNTGELFF
NA | TRBV15 | 14 | CATSRDRGGQPQHF
NA | TRBV5-1 | 15 | CASSLGMGAYNEQFF
few | TRBV19 | 17 | CASSMRATGPRQTEAFF
NA | TRBV13 | 16 | CASSRVTVRSYEEQYF
once | TRBV30 | 14 | CAWEQGARSYEQYF
NA | TRBV4-1 | 14 | CASSQSGQGYEQYF
NA | TRBV7-7 | 16 | CASSLGRQVSNEKLFF
NA | TRBV5-1 | 17 | CASSSNVPGQGDNEQFF
NA | TRBV18 | 16 | CASSSSGTGGADTQYF
NA | TRBV6-5 | 14 | CASSYTKGDYGYTF
NA | TRBV2 | 13 | CASGLKAEGTQYF
NA | TRBV11-2 | 12 | CASRHSGRGYTF
NA | TRBV2 | 14 | CASSEDRGGYGYTF
NA | TRBV2 | 18 | CASSEGSSGQGRGETQYF
NA | TRBV10-3 | 11 | CAIRAVDTQYF
NA | TRBV19 | 17 | CASSMGLAGALRSEQYF
once | TRBV7-2 | 15 | CASSTRQTGVYEQYF
NA | TRBV4-2 | 13 | CASSLYRGNEQFF
NA | TRBV2 | 15 | CASGREGLGANVLTF
once | TRBV19 | 14 | CASSIIAGAREQYF
NA | TRBV20-1 | 11 | CSASEDTEAFF
NA | TRBV6-5 | 15 | CASSYSDRANMGYTF
NA | TRBV4-3 | 21 | CASSPGGGLAGGPGVTGELFF
once | TRBV10-3 | 12 | CAISRPYNEQFF